The T cell receptor beta chain described here comes from a study of beta chain features in type 1 diabetes. Overall study results and limits: Diminished insertions and augmented deletions at VDJ junctions characterized type 1 diabetes patients. Moderate but significant shortening of TCRB CDR3s was recorded in all four CD4+ subsets from Type 1 diabetes patients. It was possible that PCR favored shorter templates, equally so in patients and controls. Naive, central memory and Treg TCRB repertoires appeared more alike in patients than in healthy donors.

The germline V gene encodes CDR1 SGHRS and CDR2 YFSETQ. V dropped 1 base and J dropped 8 bases, with 16 bases sitting between them. The CDR3 is 15 amino acids. The authors reverse transcribed all of the isolated RNA, so sequencing captured expressed TCRB transcripts. Libraries were prepared by immunoSEQ multiplex PCR; TCRdb keeps only in-frame clonotypes and omits some of them. The table lists about 900,000 clones, around a sixth of them singletons. This clone appeared a few times. Its specificity is unknown. J is TRBJ2-1 and V is TRBV5-1; D may correspond to TRBD1 or TRBD2 (7 bases each). The sequence was collected from a woman aged 18-29 years in good health. Sequencing input: naive CD4+ T cells from blood. The CDR3 protein is CASSLLKGGGYEQFF. The CDR3, as DNA: TGCGCCAGCAGCTTGTTAAAGGGAGGGGGCTATGAGCAGTTCTTC.